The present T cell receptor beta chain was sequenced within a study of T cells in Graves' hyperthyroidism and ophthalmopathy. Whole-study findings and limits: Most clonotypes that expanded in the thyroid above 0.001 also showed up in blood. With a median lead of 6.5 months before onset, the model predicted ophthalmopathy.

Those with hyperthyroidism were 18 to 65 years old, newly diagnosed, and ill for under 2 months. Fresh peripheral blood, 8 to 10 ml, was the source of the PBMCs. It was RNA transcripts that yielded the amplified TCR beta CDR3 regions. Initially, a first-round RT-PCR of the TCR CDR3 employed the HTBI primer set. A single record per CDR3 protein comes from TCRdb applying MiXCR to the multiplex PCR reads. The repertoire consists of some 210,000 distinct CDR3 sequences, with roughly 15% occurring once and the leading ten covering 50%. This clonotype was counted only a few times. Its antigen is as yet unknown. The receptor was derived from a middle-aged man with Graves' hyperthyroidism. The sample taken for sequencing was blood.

CDR3 amino acids: CASSLGVVNEQFF. The CDR3 region has the DNA TGTGCCAGCAGCTTAGGGGTTGTGAATGAGCAGTTCTTC. The chain couples TRBV7-3 to TRBJ2-1; D gene ambiguous. CDR1 and CDR2 (germline): SGHTA, FQGTGA. The CDR3 loop spans 13 amino acids. The V end lost 2 bases, the J end lost 7 bases, and 9 bases lay between the germline ends.